This TCR beta chain was identified during a study of cytomegalovirus exposure and HLA in healthy donors (dated 2017 in TCRdb). For context, the study as a whole: An earlier analysis of more than 550 of the donors reported approximately 280 Gb of sequence data and 117 million unique TCR beta sequences obtained from 150 million to 200 million T cells. Every discovery cohort repertoire had been produced on one sequencing platform. High-throughput TCR immunosequencing, statistical association of individual TCRs with disease status, and machine learning were combined to predict cytomegalovirus infection status. The study was designed to test whether signatures of past pathogen exposure could be identified by cataloging public T cell receptors. Rather than drawing on any new phenotypic data, the later analysis identified candidate immune exposures from TCR beta sequences and the way those sequences occurred across donors. A separate validation cohort of some 130 different subjects was used in addition to the 666-subject first cohort. Both class I and class II loci were covered by HLA typing, at four-digit resolution. Among 300 to 500 genotyped donors of the cohort, an average of approximately 220,000 unique TCR beta nucleotide sequences was sequenced per donor, of which about 18% were non-productive. Using immunosequencing, the study profiled T cell repertoires from about 610 subjects and related those repertoires to cytomegalovirus serostatus. In a later analysis, previously published TCR beta repertoires from 550 to 700 donors were re-analyzed and high-resolution HLA genotyping was added so that TCR occurrence patterns could be studied. About 300 gigabases of sequencing data and 75 million to 85 million unique TCR sequences made up an early release that covered several hundred HLA-typed donors. A later genetic analysis took genome-wide SNP genotypes for 398 of the 666 donors and used that subset as a discovery cohort. Among the roughly 370 genotyped donors, about 85% belonged to the genetic ancestry cluster associated with self-reported Caucasian donors. To decide whether each TCR beta V gene segment behaved as functional or pseudogenic, an earlier analysis of nearly 600 of the donors relied on high-throughput TCR beta sequencing. Donor age, sex, ethnicity and CMV serostatus were collected together with the repertoire data. Typing coverage varied by locus: roughly 620-640 donors for A, B, C, DRB1 and DQB1; 522 for DQA1; over 600 for DPA1; about 450 for DPB1. Four or five DR-DQ haplotypes were handled as single units for association and clustering because linkage in the cohort was strong. General conclusions and limits of the study: In a later genetic analysis, fewer N-insertions in productive TCRs were reported among donors in an Asian-associated ancestry cluster than the roughly 640-donor mean. A cluster of highly shared sequence variants was judged likely to represent a technical artifact of the sequencing pipeline. Linkage disequilibrium might explain the correlated functional status among segregating V segments, but an unknown experimental factor could not be excluded. In vitro tests confirmed that a few of the cytomegalovirus-associated TCR beta chains recognize cytomegalovirus antigens. HLA typing was unavailable for some donors at each locus, so association tests used only the typed subset. CMV serostatus was the only immune exposure information available for the cohort. Some IMGT-functional V segments, including TRBV6-2 and TRBV6-3, could not be told apart with the 87-base-pair reads, so those segments were excluded. An association between a missense DCLRE1C variant and V-gene and J-gene trimming of TCR beta chains was found in a later genetic analysis and replicated in an independent cohort. The study listed 150 to 200 TCR beta chains as associated with cytomegalovirus. When HLA alleles, especially DR and DQ, strongly co-occurred, attributing TCR associations to individual alleles was difficult. In an earlier analysis of 587 of the donors, most TCR beta V segments appeared in productive rearrangements about 90% or about 30% of the time, broadly matching IMGT annotations. At a false discovery rate of 0.05, a later analysis linked 15,000 to 20,000 TCR beta sequences to specific HLA alleles. In a later analysis, several top co-occurrence clusters were reported to appear linked to parvovirus B19, influenza, CMV and Epstein-Barr virus. A later analysis found that HLA-associated TCR beta chains were more clonally expanded and had lower generation probabilities than equally common non-associated chains. Across donors, most TCR sequences were observed very rarely, whereas some public TCRs were present in many individuals. Roughly uniform sequencing depth across donors was assumed in presence/absence analyses, although this assumption may not hold. A further reported finding was that TCR beta sequences accurately predicted the HLA-A and HLA-B alleles for most subjects in the first cohort. Because counts were too low, approximately 18 rarely observed V segments, including chromosome 9 orphons, were excluded from the earlier analysis of some 540 of the donors. In both the original and validation cohorts, the classifier was reported to diagnose cytomegalovirus status with high specificity and sensitivity. According to a later analysis, TCR association rates differed among HLA loci, with DRB1 alleles showing the most associated TCRs and HLA-C alleles showing the fewest. The cohort was sequenced for TCR beta chains only, and without alpha or paired-chain data the features that could be detected were limited. The authors suggested that the approach could potentially be extended to other disease states and immunological phenotypes. Most CMV-associated TCR beta chains appeared to be HLA-restricted in a later analysis, and the HLA associations seemed to be driven largely by CMV exposure.

The cohort was made up of roughly 670 healthy bone marrow donors. All cohort members were sampled while nominally healthy, although unrecorded immune exposures were likely present. The donor was CMV seronegative and was included in the group of 352 seronegative cohort members. Every donor gave a peripheral blood sample, and the peripheral blood mononuclear cells from that sample were used for TCR beta sequencing. The Qiagen DNeasy Blood Extraction Kit was used to extract genomic DNA from the blood cell samples. Based on the germline V gene, the CDR1 and CDR2 sequences are MDHEN and SYDVKM. Trimmed from V: 6 bases; trimmed from J: 0 bases; junction bases lacking a gene match: 5. The cysteine opens and the phenylalanine closes a CDR3 of 15 amino acids. CDR3 DNA is the only sequence kept; it has 45 bases, read in frame from the first base. The sample holds one count of this clone. There is no known antigen for this receptor. No much larger clonotype is one base removed from it; base qualities were not supplied.

Receptor libraries were prepared by the immunoSEQ multiplex PCR assay. For the multiplex PCR, a mixture combining 60 forward primers for TCR Vbeta segments and 13 reverse primers for TCR Jbeta segments was used. A multiplex PCR assay on genomic DNA amplified the CDR3 region of rearranged TCR beta genes. The Illumina HiSeq System was used to sequence the amplified TCR beta libraries as 87-base-pair reads. As for the original processing: In a later analysis, approximately 74 million unique TCR beta chains were counted across the 500 to 850 repertoires, and around 11 million of these chains were shared by at least two donors. Raw reads were error-corrected and collapsed into unique sequences with a nearest-neighbor algorithm that merged closely related sequences to remove PCR and sequencing errors. V, D and J gene segments were assigned by aligning CDR3 sequences to IMGT reference sequences. For a sequence to be retained, at least a six-nucleotide match to both a V gene segment and a J gene segment was required. A rearrangement counted as productive if the CDR3 had no stop codons and remained in frame with V and J, and every other rearrangement counted as non-productive. Following IMGT convention, CDR3 was defined as the stretch from the second conserved V-encoded cysteine up to the conserved J-encoded phenylalanine. In an earlier analysis of around 600 of the donors, sequences lacking an unambiguous match to a single V gene segment were excluded. In an earlier analysis of a few hundred of the donors, V segments were called functional above 56.7% productive rearrangements and were called segregating when the between-donor standard deviation exceeded 5%. A statistical classification framework was built for diagnosing cytomegalovirus status from the catalog of TCR beta chain sequences. In a later analysis, V and J genes were assigned by comparing TCR nucleotide sequences against IMGT/GENE-DB human TR gene sequences. A later analysis assigned CDR3 sequences and most-parsimonious VDJ recombination scenarios with the TCRdist pipeline. A later analysis defined each TCR beta chain by its CDR3 amino acid sequence plus V-gene family, and excluded reads lacking a unique V-gene family. In a later analysis, nearly 600 highly shared, low-generation-probability nucleotide sequences were removed to address suspected cross-contamination and a sequencing artifact. For each public chain, a later analysis derived a clonal expansion index from normalized ranks of inferred template counts within each repertoire. In a later analysis, generation probabilities were computed using a VDJ recombination model fitted to out-of-frame rearrangements, and the results were checked against IGoR. In a later analysis, TCR-TCR, TCR-HLA and TCR-CMV co-occurrence was scored with hypergeometric tests, and a repertoire-size bias correction was applied to TCR pairs. In a later analysis, false discovery rates were estimated by permuting HLA or CMV assignments 20 times. In a later analysis, co-occurring TCRs were grouped with DBSCAN, and TCRdist sequence similarity was added when clustering was performed within HLA-allele-positive subsets. Repertoires with fewer than 30,000 or more than 120,000 public chains, plus five repertoires with anomalous nucleotide sharing, were excluded from co-occurrence clustering. TCRdb limited this immuneACCESS table to in-frame rearrangements with V and J called. A share of clones is missing; checked studies link under half to unresolved V genes, and the rest is unexplained. That table furnishes V, J and clone size, whereas the DNA furnished D and trimming. The sample includes about 78,000 clones, with around 80% observed a single time. Clones ranked in the top ten supply 0.85% to 1.3% of the sample.

The chain uses TRBV28 and TRBJ2-7, and 10 junction bases match TRBD1. The sequence came from a male donor in good health and CMV-seronegative. Sequencing was carried out using PBMCs. The CDR3 protein: CASRIRDRGSYEQYF. The bases are TGTGCCAGCAGAATCCGGGACAGGGGCTCCTACGAGCAGTACTTC.